This is a list of T cell receptor beta chains from one sample in a study of shared clonotypes between healthy human individuals. Assay: immunoSEQ multiplex PCR; the TCRdb copy retains only in-frame clones and omits some. The profile shows about 380,000 clones, 90% to 97% of them singletons. Sequencing used memory CD8+ T cells sorted from blood. Receptor source: a man aged 25-40 years in good health. CDR3s include the opening cysteine and the closing phenylalanine or tryptophan. Each record gives: J gene, CDR3 length, clone size, D gene, V gene, CDR3 DNA, CDR3 protein. The D gene is left open where the match is weak. Clone size is shown for a subset of rows, as once, few, many or a class of expanded clone.

TRBJ1-2 | 12 | . | . | TRBV25-1 | TGTGCCAGCAGTGGGGACGCATTCCGCTACACCTTC | CASSGDAFRYTF
TRBJ1-1 | 14 | . | TRBD1 | TRBV4-1 | TGCGCCAGCAGCCAAGACAGGGGGCACACTGAAGCTTTCTTT | CASSQDRGHTEAFF
TRBJ1-5 | 13 | . | TRBD1 | TRBV10-3 | TGTGCCATCAGCGGGACAGCAATGGGGCCCCAGCATTTT | CAISGTAMGPQHF
TRBJ2-7 | 12 | . | . | TRBV4-1 | TGCGCCAGCAGCCACCTCAACTACGAGCAGTACTTC | CASSHLNYEQYF
TRBJ2-1 | 16 | . | TRBD2 | TRBV4-2 | TGTGCCAGCAGCCGCCTAGCGGGAGTTGCCTACAATGAGCAGTTCTTC | CASSRLAGVAYNEQFF
TRBJ2-7 | 13 | . | . | TRBV11-2 | TGTGCCAGCAGCGGCCGAGGGGCCTACGAGCAGTACTTC | CASSGRGAYEQYF
TRBJ2-2 | 15 | . | TRBD1 | TRBV6-1 | TGTGCCAGCAGGGGCAATTTCAGGGGGCCCGGGGAGCTGTTTTTT | CASRGNFRGPGELFF
TRBJ2-3 | 13 | . | . | TRBV6-5 | TGTGCCAGCAGTTACTGGGCGGGAGATACGCAGTATTTT | CASSYWAGDTQYF
TRBJ2-5 | 18 | . | . | TRBV21-1 | TGTGCCAGCAGCAAATGCCACCGCTGGGGACAGAAAGAAGAGACCCAGTACTTC | CASSKCHRWGQKEETQYF
TRBJ2-3 | 15 | . | . | TRBV5-4 | TGTGCCAGCAGCTATACCGGAGCTAGCACAGATACGCAGTATTTT | CASSYTGASTDTQYF
TRBJ2-7 | 14 | . | TRBD2 | TRBV7-8 | TGTGCCAGCAGCGCACTAGCGGGAGGCTTCGAGCAGTACTTC | CASSALAGGFEQYF
TRBJ2-1 | 18 | . | . | TRBV4-1 | TGCGCCAGCAGCCAAGATTTAGGCTCACGTAGCTCCTACAATGAGCAGTTCTTC | CASSQDLGSRSSYNEQFF
TRBJ2-1 | 17 | . | TRBD1 | TRBV7-2 | TGTGCCAGCAGCCAAGGGGGCGTAAGGGCCTCCTACAATGAGCAGTTCTTC | CASSQGGVRASYNEQFF
TRBJ2-6 | 15 | . | . | TRBV5-1 | TGCGCCAGCAGGACCCCGGTCTCTGGGGCCAACGTCCTGACTTTC | CASRTPVSGANVLTF
TRBJ2-7 | 14 | . | TRBD1 | TRBV7-2 | TGTGCCAGCAGTTGGGGGTCCGGGACAGGAGAGCAGTACTTC | CASSWGSGTGEQYF
TRBJ2-7 | 14 | . | . | TRBV28 | TGTGCCAGCAGTTTAAGTTTCGGTTACTACGAGCAGTACTTC | CASSLSFGYYEQYF
TRBJ1-2 | 15 | . | TRBD1 | TRBV5-5 | TGTGCCAGCAGCTTGGTGGCAGGGGGTAACTATGGCTACACCTTC | CASSLVAGGNYGYTF
TRBJ2-7 | 14 | . | TRBD1 | TRBV2 | TGTGCCAGCAAACCACAGGGGGCGGATTACGAGCAGTACTTC | CASKPQGADYEQYF
TRBJ2-1 | 16 | . | TRBD1 | TRBV28 | TGTGCCAGCAGCCTAGACAGGGGGAGATCCTACAATGAGCAGTTCTTC | CASSLDRGRSYNEQFF
TRBJ2-1 | 14 | . | . | TRBV11-2 | TGTGCCAGCAGCTTAACACTACAGAACAATGAGCAGTTCTTC | CASSLTLQNNEQFF
TRBJ2-3 | 17 | . | . | TRBV5-1 | TGCGCCAGCACGGTTGAGGGGGAATGGGAAAGCACAGATACGCAGTATTTT | CASTVEGEWESTDTQYF
TRBJ2-7 | 12 | . | . | TRBV6-6 | TGTGCCAGCGAACAGGACAGCCGACAGCAGTACTTC | CASEQDSRQQYF
TRBJ2-1 | 16 | . | TRBD1 | TRBV7-9 | TGTGCCAGCAGGGATTCAAGGACAGGAGAATACAATGAGCAGTTCTTC | CASRDSRTGEYNEQFF
TRBJ2-5 | 17 | . | . | TRBV11-1 | TGTGCCAGCAGCTTAGGGTGGGATGAGACCAGAGGAGAGACCCAGTACTTC | CASSLGWDETRGETQYF
TRBJ2-7 | 14 | once | . | TRBV6-1 | TGTGCCAGCACCAAGACAGGGAGGGCCTACGAGCAGTACTTC | CASTKTGRAYEQYF
TRBJ1-1 | 14 | . | TRBD1 | TRBV5-1 | TGCGCCAGCGCCAGGGGGCAGGGGAACACTGAAGCTTTCTTT | CASARGQGNTEAFF
TRBJ2-7 | 13 | . | . | TRBV4-1 | TGCGCCAGCAGCCAAGAACTTTCCTACGAGCAGTACTTC | CASSQELSYEQYF
TRBJ2-1 | 14 | . | . | TRBV7-9 | TGTGCCAGCAGCTTGCCCGGGGCATACAATGAGCAGTTCTTC | CASSLPGAYNEQFF